These 19 T cell receptor beta chains originate from one sample sequenced in a study of cytomegalovirus exposure and HLA in healthy donors. PCR was performed using 60 Vbeta and 13 Jbeta primers. Clones were read by immunoSEQ multiplex PCR, and TCRdb kept only the in-frame ones, dropping some. The data contain about 110,000 clones, about four fifths of them singletons. Material for sequencing was PBMCs. Source of these receptors: a man in his thirties or forties in good health and CMV-seropositive.

This rearrangement joins TRBV5-1 to TRBJ2-6; D is uncertain. This CDR3 has 15 amino acids. V gave up 0 bases and J gave up 4 bases, with 8 bases separating them. Per germline, CDR1 SGHRS and CDR2 YFSETQ. DNA for the CDR3: TGCGCCAGCAGCTTGGACGGTTCCGGGGCCAACGTCCTGACTTTC. Translation gives CASSLDGSGANVLTF.

This clone was observed a handful of times. This chain uses TRBV5-1 with TRBJ2-2, with 14 nucleotides matching TRBD2. The length of the CDR3 is 17 residues. In germline, CDR1 is SGHRS, CDR2 YFSETQ. The V segment lost 0 bases and the J segment 6 bases; nucleotides outside the gene matches: 4. CDR3 nucleotide sequence: TGCGCCAGCAGCTTGGCGGGACTAGCGGGAGTGGCCGGGGAGCTGTTTTTT. Protein: CASSLAGLAGVAGELFF.

The chain links TRBV13 to TRBJ2-5; tentative D call: TRBD2 (6 bases). The DNA end is more similar to TRBJ2-7, so the J call may be wrong. The CDR3 is 14 amino acids. Germline loops: CDR1 PRHDT, CDR2 FYEKMQ (reference sequence). The DNA for the CDR3 is TGTGCCAGCAGCTTAGGAGGCGGGGCTTACGAGCAGTACTTC. Amino acids: CASSLGGGAYEQYF.

The rearrangement uses TRBV19 and TRBJ2-1; D is undetermined. The CDR3 extends over 15 amino acids. Trimming took off 0 bases at V and 3 bases at J, with 9 bases between the two ends. In germline, CDR1 is LNHDA, CDR2 SQIVND (reference sequence). The CDR3 sequence is CASSIDPLDYNEQFF. The CDR3 nucleotides read TGTGCCAGTAGTATAGATCCCCTAGACTACAATGAGCAGTTCTTC.

V is TRBV6-1 and J is TRBJ2-7, with a possible D match to TRBD2 (5 bases). This CDR3 has 13 amino acids. The V gene's germline CDR1 is MNHNS and CDR2 SASEGT. V lost 0 bases, J lost 3 bases, and 6 bases lay in between. This CDR3 reads CASSEARVYEQYF. Here the CDR3 DNA reads TGTGCCAGCAGTGAAGCGCGGGTCTACGAGCAGTACTTC.

The gene calls are TRBV10-3 and TRBJ2-1, with 9 bases matching TRBD1. With 3 bases clipped from V and 2 bases from J, the junction kept 5 bases outside the gene matches. The CDR3 extends over 16 amino acids. Per the germline V gene, CDR1 is ENHRY and CDR2 is SYGVKD. The CDR3 sequence: CAISDPGTGTYNEQFF. In nucleotides, the CDR3 is TGTGCCATCAGTGACCCCGGGACAGGGACCTACAATGAGCAGTTCTTC.

This sequence joins TRBV5-4 and TRBJ2-7; TRBD2 might be the D (5 bases). Germline values: CDR1 SGHNT, CDR2 YYREEE (reference sequence). CDR3 length equals 13 residues. The V end lost 2 bases, the J end lost 4 bases, and 10 bases lay between the germline ends. CDR3 bases: TGTGCCAGCAGCTTAGCGGACCGATACGAGCAGTACTTC. This gives the protein CASSLADRYEQYF. Complete variable domain (other parts from reference TRBV5-4 and TRBJ2-7): ETGVTQSPTHLIKTRGQQVTLRCSSQSGHNTVSWYQQALGQGPQFIFQYYREEENGRGNFPPRFSGLQFPNYSSELNVNALELDDSALYLCASSLADRYEQYFGPGTRLTVT.

The J gene is TRBJ1-2, the V gene TRBV6-5; 9 nucleotides line up with TRBD1. Germline trimming cut 6 bases from V and 7 bases from J; bases unmatched to any gene: 9. Per germline, CDR1 MNHEY and CDR2 SVGAGI. The CDR3 runs 14 residues. The CDR3 reads CASSLGQGRGGYTF. The CDR3 nucleotides are TGTGCCAGCAGCTTAGGACAGGGGCGAGGTGGCTACACCTTC.

This clone was seen a handful of times. The chain recombines TRBV15 with TRBJ1-1, with D possibly being TRBD1 (6 bases). The CDR3 is 12 amino acids. With 5 bases removed from V and 7 bases from J, the gap between germline ends came to 11 bases. Germline V gene data show CDR1 as LNHNV and CDR2 as YYDKDF (reference sequence). The CDR3 DNA reads TGTGCCACCAGCCTGAACAGGGTTGAAGCTTTCTTT. Protein product: CATSLNRVEAFF.

V usage is TRBV28 and J usage is TRBJ2-5, with TRBD2 matching over 12 bases. The CDR3 runs to 14 residues. Germline-derived CDR1 and CDR2 are MDHEN and SYDVKM. With V trimmed by 6 bases and J by 5 bases, 4 bases remained unmatched. Written as DNA, the CDR3 is TGTGCCAGCAGCACACTAGCGGGGGGCGAGACCCAGTACTTC. Encoded protein: CASSTLAGGETQYF.

The table lists this clone with a count of one. J is TRBJ2-1 and V is TRBV5-1; 10 bases fit TRBD2. V gave up 4 bases and J gave up 4 bases; unmatched junction bases: 5. CDR1 and CDR2 (germline): SGHRS, YFSETQ. The CDR3 is made up of 15 amino acids. The DNA of the CDR3 is TGCGCCAGCAGCCAAACGGGACTAGCGTACAATGAGCAGTTCTTC. Protein sequence: CASSQTGLAYNEQFF.

J is TRBJ2-7 and V is TRBV7-2, with D perhaps TRBD2 (6 bases). With 5 bases removed from V and 4 bases from J, the gap between germline ends came to 12 bases. CDR1 and CDR2 from the germline V gene are SGHTA and FQGNSA. There are 13 residues in the CDR3. As DNA, the CDR3 is TGTGCCAGCAGCCCGGGAGCCACTTACGAGCAGTACTTC. Its translation: CASSPGATYEQYF.

The J gene is TRBJ1-1, the V gene TRBV4-2; D might be TRBD1 (5 bases). The CDR3 covers 14 residues. Germline loops: CDR1 LGHNA, CDR2 YNFKEQ. V was clipped by 1 base and J by 6 bases, with 12 bases between them. CDR3 loop: CASSQAGFGAEAFF. The DNA for the CDR3 is TGTGCCAGCAGCCAAGCAGGGTTCGGAGCTGAAGCTTTCTTT.

The chain is built from TRBV29-1 and TRBJ1-2; D possibly corresponds to TRBD1 (6 bases). V lost 0 bases to trimming and J lost 5 bases, with 10 bases between them. Germline V gene data show CDR1 as SQVTM and CDR2 as ANQGSEA. The CDR3 is made up of 13 amino acids. The CDR3 spells CSVEDRGGYGYTF. The CDR3 coding sequence is TGCAGCGTTGAAGACAGGGGAGGGTATGGCTACACCTTC.

The chain combines TRBV27 with TRBJ1-5, with 10 bases fitting TRBD1. The CDR3 spans 15 residues. V dropped 3 bases and J dropped 2; count of bases not matched to a gene: 1. CDR1 is MNHEY and CDR2 is SMNVEV in the germline V gene (reference sequence). The CDR3 is CASSFGTGGNQPQHF. The CDR3 region has the DNA TGTGCCAGCAGTTTCGGGACAGGGGGCAATCAGCCCCAGCATTTT.

V and J are TRBV5-4 and TRBJ2-3; 10 nucleotides match TRBD2. The J segment lost 2 bases and the V segment lost 1 base, leaving 7 bases of the junction unmatched. Germline V lookup: CDR1 SGHNT, CDR2 YYREEE (reference sequence). The CDR3 totals 17 residues. The CDR3 spells CASSLRLAGGLTDTQYF. The CDR3 DNA sequence: TGTGCCAGCAGCTTGCGTTTAGCGGGGGGTCTCACAGATACGCAGTATTTT.

The chain combines TRBV28 with TRBJ1-1, with D maybe TRBD1 (5 bases). The germline V gene encodes CDR1 MDHEN and CDR2 SYDVKM. Trimming removed 1 base at V and 5 bases at J, with 8 bases between. There are 13 residues in the CDR3. CDR3 nucleotides: TGTGCCAGCAGTTTATTTCGGGGGACTGAAGCTTTCTTT. It is translated as CASSLFRGTEAFF.

The rearrangement joins TRBV5-1 to TRBJ2-1; a possible D gene is TRBD1 (7 bases). Trimming left V 1 base short and J 9 bases short, with 20 bases between. Germline-derived CDR1 and CDR2 are SGHRS and YFSETQ. This CDR3 comprises 16 residues. The CDR3 nucleotides read TGCGCCAGCAGCTTGCCCATGGGCGGGACAGCGCTTGAGCAGTTCTTC. Its protein is CASSLPMGGTALEQFF. The full variable domain, rest sourced from reference TRBV5-1 and TRBJ2-1, is KAGVTQTPRYLIKTRGQQVTLSCSPISGHRSVSWYQQTPGQGLQFLFEYFSETQRNKGNFPGRFSGRQFSNSRSEMNVSTLELGDSALYLCASSLPMGGTALEQFFGPGTRLTVL.

The CDR3 is CASSNQGARDIQYF. As DNA, the CDR3 is TGTGCCAGCAGCAATCAGGGGGCGAGGGACATTCAGTACTTC. The chain uses TRBV5-6 and TRBJ2-4; the match to TRBD1 covers 8 bases. Unmatched junction bases numbered 8, after V lost 4 bases and J lost 8 bases. This CDR3 comprises 14 residues. Germline V gives CDR1 SGHDT, CDR2 YYEEEE.